This T cell receptor (beta chain) derives from a study of long-term antiretroviral therapy in people with HIV. Researchers ran immunoSEQ v3.0 at survey level. TCRdb's copy holds only in-frame clones and misses some; the assay was immunoSEQ multiplex PCR. The sample includes 44,000 or so clones, about 95% seen only once; the top ten take 2.5% to 3.5%. The CDR3 is 13 residues long. Trimming shortened V by 4 bases and J by 6 bases, and 12 bases separated the two germline ends. Per germline, CDR1 SQVTM and CDR2 ANQGSEA. The chain is built from TRBV29-1 and TRBJ2-2; tentatively, D is TRBD1 (5 bases). The sequence came from a woman aged 50 to 60 with HIV. Sequencing used unsorted PBMCs, obtained 3.7 years after starting antiretroviral therapy. The CDR3 sequence is CSVASQGSGELFF. Written as DNA, the CDR3 is TGCAGCGTTGCGTCGCAGGGATCCGGGGAGCTGTTTTTT.